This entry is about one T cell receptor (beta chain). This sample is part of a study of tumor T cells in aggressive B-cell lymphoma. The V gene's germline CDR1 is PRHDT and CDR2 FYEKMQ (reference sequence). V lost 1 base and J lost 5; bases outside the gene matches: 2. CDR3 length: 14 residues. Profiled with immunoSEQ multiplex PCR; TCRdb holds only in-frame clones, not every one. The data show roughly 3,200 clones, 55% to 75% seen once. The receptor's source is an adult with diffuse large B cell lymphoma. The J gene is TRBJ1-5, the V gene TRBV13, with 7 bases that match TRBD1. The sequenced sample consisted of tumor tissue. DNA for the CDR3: TGTGCCAGCAGCTTAGACAGGGGAGATCAGCCCCAGCATTTT. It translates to CASSLDRGDQPQHF. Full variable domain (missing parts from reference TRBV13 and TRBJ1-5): AAGVIQSPRHLIKEKRETATLKCYPIPRHDTVYWYQQGPGQDPQFLISFYEKMQSDKGSIPDRFSAQQFSDYHSELNMSSLELGDSALYFCASSLDRGDQPQHFGDGTRLSIL.